This TCR beta chain was documented in a study of blood T cells in healthy people across ages. Study-level background: The template switching approach captured approximately one barcoded beta molecule for every two T cells. Notes on the study in general: PBMCs that were unsorted prevented a conclusive naive versus antigen-experienced comparison. Age showed a roughly linear inverse relationship with TCR beta diversity per million T cells.

V lost 4 bases and J lost 6, with 18 bases in between. The germline V gene encodes CDR1 KGHDR and CDR2 SFDVKD. The CDR3 loop spans 16 amino acids. There are a few counts of this clonotype. As yet, its antigen is unknown. Each sample yielded at least 6 million isolated PBMCs. Then a second PCR, running about 7 to 11 cycles, was carried out with a sample-barcoded 5' primer and a J-beta primer mix. MiXCR, run by TCRdb on the 5' RACE reads, gives a single entry per CDR3 protein. The sample includes roughly 1,800,000 distinct CDR3 sequences, less than 50% of them seen just once. V is TRBV24-1 and J is TRBJ2-4, with unresolved D. This clonotype was sampled from a woman in her forties in good health. The material sequenced was blood. CDR3 in amino acids: CATSDAPLEGGNIQYF. DNA of the CDR3: TGTGCCACCAGTGACGCCCCCCTAGAAGGTGGAAACATTCAGTACTTC.